Listed below are T cell receptor beta chains from one sample, sequenced in a study of blood T cells in healthy people across ages. Each CDR3 protein gets one entry after TCRdb re-called the 5' RACE reads with MiXCR. This sample has about 1 million distinct CDR3 sequences; roughly 45% occur once, and the top ten carry under 20%. Sequencing was carried out using blood. These receptors originate from a woman aged 55-75 years in good health. Each CDR3 is given with its conserved first and last residue. The D gene is left open where the match is weak. Size is stated for part of the rows, as once, few or many counts, or as a class when the clone is expanded.

abundance | j_gene | v_gene | d_gene | CDR3nt | CDR3aa
. | TRBJ2-2 | TRBV5-1 | . | TGCGCCAGCAGCCCCTACCGTGACAGCCGGCCCGGGGAGCTGTTTTTT | CASSPYRDSRPGELFF
. | TRBJ2-3 | TRBV12-3/TRBV12-4 | . | TGTGCCAGCACCCTGGTAGGCGGAACCACAGATACGCAGTATTTT | CASTLVGGTTDTQYF
few | TRBJ1-1 | TRBV4-2 | . | TGTGCCAGCAGCCAAGATAACACAGCGATGAACACTGAAGCTTTCTTT | CASSQDNTAMNTEAFF
. | TRBJ2-1 | TRBV21-1 | . | TGTGCCAGCAGCAAAGTTATGAGCGGGAGGCGTCCCGGGAAGCAGTTCTTC | CASSKVMSGRRPGKQFF
. | TRBJ2-7 | TRBV3-1 | . | TGTGCCAGCAGCCAAGTCCTCACCTACGAGCAGTACTTC | CASSQVLTYEQYF
few | TRBJ2-5 | TRBV7-3 | TRBD2 | TGTGCCAGCAGCTTAGTTAGCGGGAGGGCGGAGACCCAGTACTTC | CASSLVSGRAETQYF
. | TRBJ2-1 | TRBV6-1 | . | TGTGCCAGCAGCGCTGTGGAGGCGCGTGAGCAGTTCTTC | CASSAVEAREQFF
. | TRBJ2-7 | TRBV3-1 | TRBD1 | TGTGCCAGCAGCCCCCATACGGGACAGAACTACGAGCAGTACTTC | CASSPHTGQNYEQYF
once | TRBJ2-1 | TRBV11-2 | TRBD1 | TGTGCCAGCAGCTCCCTAAGGACAGGCAGGGAGCAGTTCTTC | CASSSLRTGREQFF
once | TRBJ2-5 | TRBV20-1 | . | TGCAGTGCTCCCCCCGGGGAGGGGGCCTTACGAGAGACCCAGTACTTC | CSAPPGEGALRETQYF
. | TRBJ2-4 | TRBV6-1 | TRBD1 | TGTGCCAGCAGTCATAGACAGGGGCTAGCCAAAAACATTCAGTACTTC | CASSHRQGLAKNIQYF
few | TRBJ2-1 | TRBV12-3/TRBV12-4 | TRBD2 | TGTGCCAGCAGTTTAGTGGCTAGCGGGAGTAGGGAGCAGTTCTTC | CASSLVASGSREQFF
. | TRBJ1-1 | TRBV20-1 | . | TGCAGTGCTAGAGATGCAAGTAGGGGGACTGAAGCTTTCTTT | CSARDASRGTEAFF
. | TRBJ2-5 | TRBV10-3 | . | TGTGCCATCAGTGTCCTAGGTGAGACCCAGTACTTC | CAISVLGETQYF
few | TRBJ1-5 | TRBV20-1 | TRBD1 | TGCAGTGCTAGAGAATACCAAACAGGGGTAAGCAATCAGCCCCAGCATTTT | CSAREYQTGVSNQPQHF
. | TRBJ2-3 | TRBV3-1 | TRBD2 | TGTGCCAGCAGCCAAGAGCGGGAGGCGTATACGCAGTATTTT | CASSQEREAYTQYF
. | TRBJ1-2 | TRBV18 | TRBD1 | TGTGCCAGCTCACCAGTTGCTCCCAGGGGGCAGGACTATGGCTACACCTTC | CASSPVAPRGQDYGYTF
once | TRBJ2-7 | TRBV6-4 | TRBD2 | TGTGCCAGCAGACCCAGGACTAGCGCGTACTACGAGCAGTACTTC | CASRPRTSAYYEQYF
. | TRBJ2-4 | TRBV5-4 | . | TGTGCCAGCAGCTTGGGGGGTCTAGAGATAGCCAAAAACATTCAGTACTTC | CASSLGGLEIAKNIQYF
. | TRBJ2-3 | TRBV27 | . | TGTGCCAGCAGACGAGGACTGGGTTCTAGCACAGATACGCAGTATTTT | CASRRGLGSSTDTQYF
. | TRBJ2-1 | TRBV5-1 | TRBD2 | TGCGCCAGCAGCTTGAGGGGGGGGACTAGCGGGAACAATGAGCAGTTCTTC | CASSLRGGTSGNNEQFF
. | TRBJ2-2 | TRBV5-1 | TRBD2 | TGCGCCAGCAGCGAGGGACTAGCGGAGTCTAACACCGGGGAGCTGTTTTTT | CASSEGLAESNTGELFF
. | TRBJ2-7 | TRBV5-1 | . | TGCGCCAGCAGCTTGAGTGGTTCCAGCTCCTACAATGAGCAGTACTTC | CASSLSGSSSYNEQYF
. | TRBJ2-1 | TRBV20-1 | TRBD2 | TGCAGTGCTAGACCGAGCGGGATAACCCATGAGCAGTTCTTC | CSARPSGITHEQFF
once | TRBJ1-1 | TRBV4-2 | . | TGTGCCAGCAGTCTTATCAGTGAGAACACTGAAGCTTTCTTT | CASSLISENTEAFF
. | TRBJ1-1 | TRBV29-1 | . | TGCAGCGTTGGGGAATTGGTAGGAGAGAACACTGAAGCTTTCTTT | CSVGELVGENTEAFF
. | TRBJ2-1 | TRBV7-9 | TRBD1 | TGTGCCAGCAGCTTATCGGACAGGGGGGCGTTCTTC | CASSLSDRGAFF
few | TRBJ1-2 | TRBV24-1 | . | TGTGCCACCTCAAAGGGGGACGGAAATAACTATGGCTACACCTTC | CATSKGDGNNYGYTF
. | TRBJ2-3 | TRBV5-1 | . | TGCGCCAGCAGCTTGTATGGGGGAACGAGCACAGATACGCAGTATTTT | CASSLYGGTSTDTQYF
. | TRBJ2-7 | TRBV29-1 | . | TGCAGCGTTGATTGGGCTCGGGAGCGGTACTTC | CSVDWARERYF
few | TRBJ2-5 | TRBV11-2 | . | TGTGCCAGCAGCTTAGGATATAGGGAGCAGTACTTC | CASSLGYREQYF
. | TRBJ2-3 | TRBV20-1 | TRBD1 | TGCAGTGCTAGGGGGACAGGCCGGTGGATTGTGGCGCAGTATTTT | CSARGTGRWIVAQYF
. | TRBJ2-7 | TRBV7-6 | TRBD1 | TGTGCCAGCAGCTTAGGTCTAACAGGGGACGAGCAGTACTTC | CASSLGLTGDEQYF
few | TRBJ2-2 | TRBV12-3/TRBV12-4 | . | TGTGCCAGCAGTCCCCTGACAGTGAACACCGGGGAGCTGTTTTTT | CASSPLTVNTGELFF
. | TRBJ2-1 | TRBV20-1 | TRBD1 | TGCAGTGCTAGAGTGACAGGGGGGTCTGAGCAGTTCTTC | CSARVTGGSEQFF
. | TRBJ2-1 | TRBV2 | . | TGTGCCAGCAGTGCAGGCAATGAGCAGTTCTTC | CASSAGNEQFF
many | TRBJ1-3 | TRBV9 | . | TGTGCCAGCAGCGTAAGGGCATCCTCCACCGGTGCCTCTGGAAACACCATATATTTT | CASSVRASSTGASGNTIYF
. | TRBJ2-7 | TRBV5-1 | . | TGCGCCAGCAATCTACGGGCCGCCTACAATGAGCAGTACTTC | CASNLRAAYNEQYF
few | TRBJ2-1 | TRBV6-4 | . | TGTGCCAGCAGCGCCGAGTTAGCCAATGAGCAGTTCTTC | CASSAELANEQFF
few | TRBJ2-1 | TRBV10-3 | TRBD2 | TGTGCCACGCTAGCGGGGCTCTCCTACAATGAGCAGTTCTTC | CATLAGLSYNEQFF
. | TRBJ2-3 | TRBV6-1 | TRBD2 | TGTGCCAGCAGCCCTGGGACTAGCGGGAGGGCCTTTTCAGCAGATACGCAGTATTTT | CASSPGTSGRAFSADTQYF
. | TRBJ2-5 | TRBV6-5 | . | TGTGCCAGCAGTATGGGGCAAGAGACCCAGTACTTC | CASSMGQETQYF
. | TRBJ2-3 | TRBV11-2 | . | TGTGCCAGCAGCCCTAGTTTCACAGATACGCAGTATTTT | CASSPSFTDTQYF
. | TRBJ2-7 | TRBV6-5 | TRBD1 | TGTGCCAGAACAATCCTCCCCGGGACAGCAACATACGAGCAGTACTTC | CARTILPGTATYEQYF
. | TRBJ2-7 | TRBV6-5 | TRBD1 | TGTGCCAGCAACCCCCAGGGGGCCGAGCAGTACTTC | CASNPQGAEQYF
once | TRBJ1-2 | TRBV5-1 | . | TGCGCCAGCAGCCGGGGCAGGAACTATGGCTACACCTTC | CASSRGRNYGYTF
few | TRBJ2-3 | TRBV9 | TRBD2 | TGTGCCAGCAGCGGTGGCGGGAGAACAGATACGCAGTATTTT | CASSGGGRTDTQYF
. | TRBJ2-1 | TRBV4-1 | . | TGCGCCAGCAGCCACGACCAGGACTCTCTTTACAATGAGCAGTTCTTC | CASSHDQDSLYNEQFF
. | TRBJ2-7 | TRBV28 | . | TGTGCCAGCAGCGGTCAGGCAAGTTACTATATCTACGAGCAGTACTTC | CASSGQASYYIYEQYF